This TCR beta chain was sequenced for a study of CD4+ T cells in melanoma. General study points: Reportedly, melanoma neoantigen-specific CD4+ T cells showed varied differentiation states. A reported correlation linked neoantigen-specific CD4+ T cells to CD8+, macrophage and B cell function.

The assay was immunoSEQ multiplex PCR, and TCRdb's table has in-frame clones only and misses some. The data hold roughly 60,000 clones, with over 60% observed a single time. CDR3 length: 16 residues. Germline values: CDR1 SGDLS, CDR2 YYNGEE. V gave up 4 bases and J gave up 4 bases; unmatched junction bases: 9. About this clone: Its antigen remains unidentified.

The sequenced material came from tumor tissue. The V gene is TRBV9, the J gene TRBJ2-3, with TRBD2 identical over 10 bases. This sequence was found in a human donor with melanoma. CDR3 amino acids: CASSQGLAGASDTQYF. The CDR3 bases are TGTGCCAGCAGCCAAGGGCTAGCGGGGGCCTCAGATACGCAGTATTTT.